These 15 T cell receptor beta chains share one sample of origin, sequenced in a study of T cell repertoires in aging, cancer and after chemotherapy. Amplification of TCR beta used genomic DNA extracted from peripheral blood. A mixed TRB-A/B primer pool amplified rearranged TRB by multiplex touch-down PCR. TCRdb fed the multiplex PCR reads into MiXCR, producing one record per CDR3 protein. The sample holds about 4,600 distinct CDR3 sequences, 21% seen once. Sequences were obtained from blood. The origin of the receptors is a human donor with a blood cancer.

This clonotype is classed as medium-sized. V is TRBV7-2 and J is TRBJ2-1; a weak D match, TRBD1 (6 bases). Trimming removed 6 bases from V and 4 bases from J, with 16 bases in between. The CDR3 is 15 amino acids. Germline CDR1 and CDR2: SGHTA and FQGNSA. The CDR3 nucleotides are TGTGCCAGCAGGACATCGTCGGACAGATACAATGAGCAGTTCTTC. Translating it yields CASRTSSDRYNEQFF.

The rearrangement links TRBV20-1 to TRBJ2-2; no clear D gene. Germline V gene lookup returns CDR1 DFQATT and CDR2 SNEGSKA (reference sequence). The germline V and J ends were trimmed by 4 bases and 4 bases, with 10 bases remaining between them. CDR3 size: 13 residues. The CDR3 loop is CSAMLGSTGELFF. DNA for the CDR3: TGCAGTGCTATGTTAGGGTCCACCGGGGAGCTGTTTTTT.

This clonotype is medium-sized by share. The chain carries TRBV18 and TRBJ2-7; possibly TRBD1 for D (5 bases). The ends were cut back, 2 bases at V and 3 bases at J, with 8 bases in the middle. Germline CDR1 reads KGHSH; CDR2 reads LQKENI. The CDR3 covers 13 residues. The CDR3 loop reads CASSPRQFYEQYF. DNA of the CDR3: TGTGCCAGCTCACCAAGACAGTTCTACGAGCAGTACTTC.

This clonotype is classed as medium-sized. The CDR3 sequence: CASNIQGANYGYTF. CDR3 nucleotide sequence: TGTGCCAGCAACATACAGGGGGCCAACTATGGCTACACCTTC. J is TRBJ1-2 and V is TRBV5-4; 9 bases fit TRBD1. Germline lookup yields CDR1 SGHNT and CDR2 YYREEE (reference sequence). The CDR3 loop spans 14 amino acids. J was trimmed by 2 bases and V by 6 bases; bases with no gene match: 5.

By share, this clonotype ranks as medium-sized. The chain is built from TRBV7-6 and TRBJ1-4; TRBD1 matches 7 bases. The germline V gene has CDR1 SGHVS and CDR2 FNYEAQ. The CDR3 spans 14 residues. J gave up 8 bases and V 1 base, and 4 bases lay outside the gene matches. This CDR3 reads CASSLGGGEEKLFF. Here the CDR3 DNA reads TGTGCCAGCAGCTTAGGAGGGGGCGAGGAAAAACTGTTTTTT. Based on the CDR3 plus reference TRBV7-6 and TRBJ1-4, the full variable domain is GAGVSQSPRYKVTKRGQDVALRCDPISGHVSLYWYRQALGQGPEFLTYFNYEAQQDKSGLPNDRFSAERPEGSISTLTIQRTEQRDSAMYRCASSLGGGEEKLFFGSGTQLSVL.

This clonotype is labeled as medium-sized (0.01 to 0.1%). The chain employs TRBV18 and TRBJ2-1; TRBD2 aligns across 7 bases. Germline V gene sequence: CDR1 KGHSH, CDR2 LQKENI. The CDR3 is made up of 20 amino acids. The V gene end was trimmed by 2 bases and the J gene end by 0 bases; junction bases not matched to a gene: 16. The CDR3 nucleotides are TGTGCCAGCTCACCAGGACCGGGACTAAAGCGTCTAAGCTCCTACAATGAGCAGTTCTTC. Residues: CASSPGPGLKRLSSYNEQFF.

This clonotype was seen only a few times. The chain joins TRBV6-2 or TRBV6-3 to TRBJ2-7, with D unresolved. The CDR3 consists of 11 residues. V gave up 5 bases and J gave up 2 bases, with 4 bases separating them. Germline CDR1 is MNHEY and CDR2 is SVGEGT. The CDR3 nucleotides read TGTGCCAGCAGTCACCCCTACGAGCAGTACTTC. Protein: CASSHPYEQYF.

The chain joins TRBV9 to TRBJ2-7; D might be TRBD1 (6 bases). CDR1 SGDLS and CDR2 YYNGEE come from the germline V gene. There are 14 residues in the CDR3. The V and J ends lost 3 bases and 0 bases respectively, with 10 bases between them. CDR3 protein: CASSAQGLSYEQYF. The CDR3 DNA reads as TGTGCCAGCAGCGCACAGGGCCTCTCCTACGAGCAGTACTTC.

This clonotype was seen more than once but under ten times. This chain connects TRBV7-2 to TRBJ2-1; 7 nucleotides match TRBD2. The CDR3 has 16 residues. Germline CDR1 is SGHTA and CDR2 is FQGNSA. Trimming took 6 bases from V and 4 from J; bases not matched to a gene: 12. The CDR3 loop is CASRLLLGGGYNEQFF. The CDR3 region has the DNA TGTGCCAGCAGGCTCCTCTTGGGGGGGGGTTACAATGAGCAGTTCTTC.

J is TRBJ2-4 and V is TRBV5-1; 7 bases line up with TRBD1. V was clipped by 1 base and J by 7 bases; unmatched bases: 11. CDR3 length: 16 residues. Looked up from germline, CDR1 is SGHRS and CDR2 is YFSETQ. Written as DNA, the CDR3 is TGCGCCAGCAGCTTGACAGGGGCGTTTCAGCGGAACATTCAGTACTTC. This codes for CASSLTGAFQRNIQYF.

A note on this clonotype: A much more abundant neighbour one base away suggests this may be a read error. This chain links TRBV12-3 or TRBV12-4 with TRBJ2-1, with 11 bases lining up with TRBD2. CDR3 length equals 17 residues. The CDR3 loop is CVSSPWGSSGGADEQFF. Here the CDR3 DNA reads TGTGTCAGCAGTCCTTGGGGTAGTAGCGGGGGGGCGGATGAGCAGTTCTTC.

This clonotype qualifies as medium-sized. In DNA, the CDR3 is TGTGCCAGCAGCTTAGCGGCAGGTAACTCCTACAATGAGCAGTTCTTC. This sequence encodes CASSLAAGNSYNEQFF. The chain links TRBV7-6 to TRBJ2-1; D unclear. This CDR3 is 16 amino acids long. V was clipped by 0 bases and J by 0 bases, with 9 bases between them. Germline CDR1 and CDR2: SGHVS and FNYEAQ. The full variable domain, with the rest looked up from reference TRBV7-6 and TRBJ2-1, is GAGVSQSPRYKVTKRGQDVALRCDPISGHVSLYWYRQALGQGPEFLTYFNYEAQQDKSGLPNDRFSAERPEGSISTLTIQRTEQRDSAMYRCASSLAAGNSYNEQFFGPGTRLTVL.

The chain has TRBV6-1 and TRBJ1-1, with TRBD1 matching over 7 bases. This CDR3 is 13 amino acids long. The germline CDR1 and CDR2 sequences are MNHNS and SASEGT. Trimming at V came to 6 bases and at J to 5 bases, leaving 6 bases not matched to a gene. The CDR3 is CASREQGKTEAFF. As DNA, the CDR3 is TGTGCCAGCAGGGAACAGGGGAAAACTGAAGCTTTCTTT.

By share of the sample, this clonotype is medium-sized. This chain connects TRBV30 to TRBJ1-4; unclear D gene. This CDR3 contains 12 residues. V was trimmed by 1 base and J by 8 bases, leaving 8 bases between them. The germline CDR1 and CDR2 sequences are GTSNPN and SVGIG (reference sequence). CDR3 amino acids: CAWSGQREKLFF. The CDR3 region has the DNA TGTGCCTGGAGTGGGCAGAGGGAAAAACTGTTTTTT.

By share, this clonotype ranks as medium-sized. The rearrangement joins TRBV18 to TRBJ2-7; the D gene is possibly TRBD2 (5 bases). The V gene's germline CDR1 is KGHSH and CDR2 LQKENI. CDR3 length: 13 residues. V dropped 1 base and J dropped 3 bases, with 7 bases sitting between them. The CDR3 reads CASSPRRGYEQYF. DNA of the CDR3: TGTGCCAGCTCACCACGACGGGGCTACGAGCAGTACTTC.